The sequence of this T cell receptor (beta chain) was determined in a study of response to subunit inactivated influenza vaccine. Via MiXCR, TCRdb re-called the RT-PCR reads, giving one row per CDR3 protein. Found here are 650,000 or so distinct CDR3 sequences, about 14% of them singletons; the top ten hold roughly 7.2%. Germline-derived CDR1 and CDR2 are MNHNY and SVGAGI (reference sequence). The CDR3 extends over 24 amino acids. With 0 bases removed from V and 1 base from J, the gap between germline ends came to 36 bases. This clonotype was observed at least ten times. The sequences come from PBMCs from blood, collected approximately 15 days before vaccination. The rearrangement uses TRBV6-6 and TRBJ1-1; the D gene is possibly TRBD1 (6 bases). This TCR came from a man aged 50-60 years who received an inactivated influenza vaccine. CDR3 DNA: TGTGCCAGCAGTTACTCGGCGGGACTCTGGGGTGGCCCGTCAGCGGGACACTGGAACACTGAAGCTTTCTTT. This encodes CASSYSAGLWGGPSAGHWNTEAFF.